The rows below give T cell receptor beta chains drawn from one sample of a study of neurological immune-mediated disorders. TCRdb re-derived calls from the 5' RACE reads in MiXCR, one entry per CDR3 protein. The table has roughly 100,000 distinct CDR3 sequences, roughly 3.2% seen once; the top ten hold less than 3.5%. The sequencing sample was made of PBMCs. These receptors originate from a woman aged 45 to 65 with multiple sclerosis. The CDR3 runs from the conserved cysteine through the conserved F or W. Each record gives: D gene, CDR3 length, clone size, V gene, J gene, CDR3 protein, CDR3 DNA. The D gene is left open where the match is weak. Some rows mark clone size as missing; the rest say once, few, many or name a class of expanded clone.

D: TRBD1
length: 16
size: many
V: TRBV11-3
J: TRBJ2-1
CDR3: CASSLAGTGGFNEQFF
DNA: TGTGCCAGCAGCTTAGCTGGGACAGGGGGTTTCAATGAGCAGTTCTTC

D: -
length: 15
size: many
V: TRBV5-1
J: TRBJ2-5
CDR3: CASSLIRGFQETQYF
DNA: TGCGCCAGCAGCCTAATCAGGGGTTTCCAAGAGACCCAGTACTTC

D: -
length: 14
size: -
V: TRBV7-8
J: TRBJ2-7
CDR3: CASSLRDGLYEQYF
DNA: TGTGCCAGCAGCCTCCGGGACGGACTCTACGAGCAGTACTTC

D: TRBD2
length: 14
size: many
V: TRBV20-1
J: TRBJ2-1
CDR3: CSAREPGGYNEQFF
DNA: TGCAGTGCTAGAGAGCCCGGGGGGTATAATGAGCAGTTCTTC

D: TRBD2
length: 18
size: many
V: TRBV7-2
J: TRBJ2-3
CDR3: CASSLAPPGGGSTDTQYF
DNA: TGTGCCAGCAGCTTAGCTCCACCTGGCGGGGGTAGCACAGATACGCAGTATTTT

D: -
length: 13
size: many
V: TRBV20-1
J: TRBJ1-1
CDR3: CSAGDTLNTEAFF
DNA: TGCAGTGCTGGCGATACACTGAACACTGAAGCTTTCTTT

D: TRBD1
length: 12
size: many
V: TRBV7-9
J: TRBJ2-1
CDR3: CASIRQGNEQFF
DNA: TGTGCCAGCATCCGACAGGGCAATGAGCAGTTCTTC

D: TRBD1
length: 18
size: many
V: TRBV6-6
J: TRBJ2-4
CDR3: CASSSGQGAGGTKNIQYF
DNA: TGTGCCAGCAGTTCGGGACAGGGGGCAGGGGGAACCAAAAACATTCAGTACTTC

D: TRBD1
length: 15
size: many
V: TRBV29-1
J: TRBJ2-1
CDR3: CSVEEDRGNYNEQFF
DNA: TGCAGCGTTGAGGAGGACAGGGGAAACTACAATGAGCAGTTCTTC

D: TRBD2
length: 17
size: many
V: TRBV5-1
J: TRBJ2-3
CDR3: CASSSGLAGGLVDTQYF
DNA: TGCGCCAGCAGCTCAGGACTAGCGGGGGGGCTCGTAGATACGCAGTATTTT

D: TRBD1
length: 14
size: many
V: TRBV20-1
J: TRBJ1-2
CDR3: CSASMGQGEYGYTF
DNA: TGCAGTGCTAGTATGGGACAGGGGGAATATGGCTACACCTTC

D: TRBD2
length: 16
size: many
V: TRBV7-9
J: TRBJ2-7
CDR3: CASSPRGLAGSYEQYF
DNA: TGTGCCAGCAGCCCCCGGGGACTAGCGGGGTCCTACGAGCAGTACTTC

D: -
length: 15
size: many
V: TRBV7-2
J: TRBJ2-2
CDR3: CASSLVGRGTGELFF
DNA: TGTGCCAGCAGCTTAGTTGGCAGGGGAACCGGGGAGCTGTTTTTT

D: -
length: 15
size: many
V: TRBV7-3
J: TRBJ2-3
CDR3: CASSPQPGNTDTQYF
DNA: TGTGCCAGCAGCCCCCAACCCGGGAACACAGATACGCAGTATTTT

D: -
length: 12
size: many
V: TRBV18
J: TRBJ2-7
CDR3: CASSPLGNEQYF
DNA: TGTGCCAGCTCACCGTTAGGGAACGAGCAGTACTTC

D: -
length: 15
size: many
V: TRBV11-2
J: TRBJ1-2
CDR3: CASSGLRTKPYGYTF
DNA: TGTGCCAGCAGCGGACTACGGACTAAACCCTATGGCTACACCTTC

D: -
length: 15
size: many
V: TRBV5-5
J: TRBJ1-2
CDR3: CASSLAPGDSYGYTF
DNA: TGTGCCAGCAGCTTAGCCCCGGGGGATTCCTATGGCTACACCTTC

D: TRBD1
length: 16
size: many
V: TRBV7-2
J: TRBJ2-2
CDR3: CASSPRQGRATGELFF
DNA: TGTGCCAGCAGCCCTAGACAGGGAAGGGCCACCGGGGAGCTGTTTTTT

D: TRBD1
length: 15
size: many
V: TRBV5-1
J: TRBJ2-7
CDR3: CASSPGTGGPYEQYF
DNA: TGCGCCAGCAGCCCCGGGACAGGGGGACCCTACGAGCAGTACTTC

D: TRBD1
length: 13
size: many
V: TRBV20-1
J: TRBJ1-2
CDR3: CSAARTGNHGYTF
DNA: TGCAGTGCCGCACGGACAGGGAATCATGGCTACACCTTC

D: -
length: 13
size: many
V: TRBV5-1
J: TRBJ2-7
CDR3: CASSLARTYEQYF
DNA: TGCGCCAGCAGCTTAGCGCGTACCTACGAGCAGTACTTC

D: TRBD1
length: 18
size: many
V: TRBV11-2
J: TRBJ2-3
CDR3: CASSLGPGQGISTDTQYF
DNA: TGTGCCAGCAGCTTAGGGCCGGGACAGGGGATAAGCACAGATACGCAGTATTTT

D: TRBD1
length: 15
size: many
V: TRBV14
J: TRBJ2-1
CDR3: CASRPIRDRGNEQFF
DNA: TGTGCCAGCAGGCCAATCCGGGACAGGGGCAATGAGCAGTTCTTC

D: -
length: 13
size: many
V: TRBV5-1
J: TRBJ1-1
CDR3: CASSLFEVTEAFF
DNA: TGCGCCAGCAGCTTGTTCGAGGTTACTGAAGCTTTCTTT

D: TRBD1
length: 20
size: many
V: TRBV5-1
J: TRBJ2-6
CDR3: CASSLWFSDRGQSGANVLTF
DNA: TGCGCCAGCAGCTTGTGGTTTTCGGACAGGGGGCAGTCTGGGGCCAACGTCCTGACTTTC

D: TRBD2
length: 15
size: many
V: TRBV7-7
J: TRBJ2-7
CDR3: CASSLGSGGPYEQYF
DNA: TGTGCTAGCAGCTTAGGTAGCGGGGGACCCTACGAGCAGTACTTC

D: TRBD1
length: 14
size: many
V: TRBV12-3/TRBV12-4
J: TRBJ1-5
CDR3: CASSFTGGNQPQHF
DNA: TGTGCCAGCAGTTTCACAGGGGGCAATCAGCCCCAGCATTTT

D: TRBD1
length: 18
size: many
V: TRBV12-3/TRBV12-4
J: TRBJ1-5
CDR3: CASRIGTGRIYSNQPQHF
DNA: TGTGCCAGCAGAATAGGGACAGGGAGAATCTATAGCAATCAGCCCCAGCATTTT

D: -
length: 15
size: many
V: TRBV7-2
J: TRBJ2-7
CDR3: CASSLGRDISYEQYF
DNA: TGTGCCAGCAGCTTAGGACGGGACATCTCCTACGAGCAGTACTTC

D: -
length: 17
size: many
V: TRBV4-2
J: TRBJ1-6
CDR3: CASSQDSTRDLDSPLHF
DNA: TGTGCCAGCAGCCAAGATAGCACCAGGGACCTGGATTCACCCCTCCACTTT

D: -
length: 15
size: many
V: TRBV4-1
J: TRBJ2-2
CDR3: CASSQDWRRTGELFF
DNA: TGCGCCAGCAGCCAAGATTGGCGGCGGACCGGGGAGCTGTTTTTT

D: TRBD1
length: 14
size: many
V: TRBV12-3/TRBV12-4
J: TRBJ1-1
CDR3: CASSFRGLDTEAFF
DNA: TGTGCCAGCAGTTTCAGGGGGTTGGACACTGAAGCTTTCTTT